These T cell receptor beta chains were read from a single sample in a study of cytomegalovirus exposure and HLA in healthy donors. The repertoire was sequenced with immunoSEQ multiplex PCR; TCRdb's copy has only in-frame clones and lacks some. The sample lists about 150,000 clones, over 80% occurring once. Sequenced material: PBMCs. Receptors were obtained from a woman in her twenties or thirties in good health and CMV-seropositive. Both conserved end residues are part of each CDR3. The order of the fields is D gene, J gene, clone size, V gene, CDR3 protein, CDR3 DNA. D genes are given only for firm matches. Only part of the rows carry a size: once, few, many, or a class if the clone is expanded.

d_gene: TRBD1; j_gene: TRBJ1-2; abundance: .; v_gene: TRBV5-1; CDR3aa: CASSLTGGKTYGYTF; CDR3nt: TGCGCCAGCAGCTTAACAGGGGGCAAAACCTATGGCTACACCTTC
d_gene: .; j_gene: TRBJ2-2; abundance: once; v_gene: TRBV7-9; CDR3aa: CASSPRVRGTPTGELFF; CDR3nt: TGTGCCAGCAGCCCCCGGGTCCGCGGGACCCCCACCGGGGAGCTGTTTTTT
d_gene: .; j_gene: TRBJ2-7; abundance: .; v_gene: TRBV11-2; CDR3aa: CASSLVRGRGFLYEQYF; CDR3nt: TGTGCCAGCAGCTTAGTTCGCGGCAGGGGCTTTCTCTACGAGCAGTACTTC
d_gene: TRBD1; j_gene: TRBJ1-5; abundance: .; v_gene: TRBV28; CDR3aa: CASKTGGSNQPQHF; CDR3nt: TGTGCCAGCAAGACAGGGGGCAGCAATCAGCCCCAGCATTTT
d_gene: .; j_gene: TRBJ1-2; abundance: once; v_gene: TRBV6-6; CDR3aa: CASSFPGAYGYTF; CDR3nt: TGTGCCAGCAGTTTCCCAGGGGCCTATGGCTACACCTTC
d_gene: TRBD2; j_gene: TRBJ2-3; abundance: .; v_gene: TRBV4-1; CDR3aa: CASSIFGLATDTQYF; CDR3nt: TGCGCCAGCAGCATATTTGGACTAGCCACAGATACGCAGTATTTT
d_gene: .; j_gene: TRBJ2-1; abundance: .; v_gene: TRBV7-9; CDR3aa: CASSPLRGTDNEQFF; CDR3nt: TGTGCCAGCAGCCCCTTAAGGGGGACGGACAATGAGCAGTTCTTC
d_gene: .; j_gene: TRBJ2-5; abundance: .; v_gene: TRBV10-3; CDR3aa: CAAGPRLQETQYF; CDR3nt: TGTGCTGCGGGGCCGAGACTCCAAGAGACCCAGTACTTC
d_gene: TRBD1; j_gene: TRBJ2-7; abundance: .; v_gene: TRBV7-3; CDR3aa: CASSIETGGTYEQYF; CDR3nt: TGTGCCAGCAGCATAGAGACAGGGGGGACTTACGAGCAGTACTTC
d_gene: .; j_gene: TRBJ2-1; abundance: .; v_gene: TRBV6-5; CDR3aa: CASSAPRWAGQQFF; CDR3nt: TGTGCCAGCAGTGCTCCGCGCTGGGCAGGGCAGCAGTTCTTC
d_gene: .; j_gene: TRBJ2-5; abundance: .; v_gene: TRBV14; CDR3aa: CASSNRDFETQYF; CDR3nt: TGTGCCAGCAGCAACAGGGATTTTGAGACCCAGTACTTC
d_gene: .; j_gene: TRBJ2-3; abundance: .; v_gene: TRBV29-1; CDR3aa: CSVKSPAADTQYF; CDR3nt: TGCAGCGTAAAATCACCTGCGGCAGATACGCAGTATTTT
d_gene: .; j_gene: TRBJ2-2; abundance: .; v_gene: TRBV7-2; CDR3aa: CASSPQGWWTGELFF; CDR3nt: TGTGCCAGCAGTCCACAGGGATGGTGGACCGGGGAGCTGTTTTTT
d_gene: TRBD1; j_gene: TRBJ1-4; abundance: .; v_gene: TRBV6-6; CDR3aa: CASEQGVGEKLFF; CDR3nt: TGTGCCAGTGAACAGGGGGTAGGGGAAAAACTGTTTTTT
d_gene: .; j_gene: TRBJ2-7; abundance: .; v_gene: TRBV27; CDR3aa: CASSFAGPTFEQYF; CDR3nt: TGTGCCAGCAGTTTTGCGGGCCCAACTTTTGAGCAGTACTTC
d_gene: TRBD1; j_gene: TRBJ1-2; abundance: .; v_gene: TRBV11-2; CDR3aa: CASSLDWTGTNYGYTF; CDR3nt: TGTGCCAGCAGCTTAGATTGGACAGGGACCAACTATGGCTACACCTTC
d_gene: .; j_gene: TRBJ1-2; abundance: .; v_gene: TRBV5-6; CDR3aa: CASSLGGPFYGYTF; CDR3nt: TGTGCCAGCAGCTTGGGCGGGCCCTTCTATGGCTACACCTTC
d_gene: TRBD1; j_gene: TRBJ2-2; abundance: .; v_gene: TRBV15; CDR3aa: CATSRDQGAGELFF; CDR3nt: TGTGCCACCAGCAGAGATCAGGGGGCCGGGGAGCTGTTTTTT
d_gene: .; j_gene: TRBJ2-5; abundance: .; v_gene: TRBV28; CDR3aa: CASSSIGGFQETQYF; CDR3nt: TGTGCCAGCAGTTCCATAGGGGGATTCCAGGAGACCCAGTACTTC
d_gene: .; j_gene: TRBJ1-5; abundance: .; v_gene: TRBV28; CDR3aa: CASSPQQKGNQPQHF; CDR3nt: TGTGCCAGCAGCCCACAGCAAAAGGGCAATCAGCCCCAGCATTTT
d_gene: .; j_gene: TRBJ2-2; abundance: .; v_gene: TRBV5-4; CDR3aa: CASSFQLAATGELFF; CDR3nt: TGTGCCAGCAGCTTCCAACTAGCAGCTACCGGGGAGCTGTTTTTT
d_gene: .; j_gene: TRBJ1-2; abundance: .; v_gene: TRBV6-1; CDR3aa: CASSEGRQGYGYTF; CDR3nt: TGTGCCAGCAGTGAAGGCCGGCAGGGTTATGGCTACACCTTC
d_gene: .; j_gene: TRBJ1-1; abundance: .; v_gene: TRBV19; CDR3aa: CASSIVRGKNTEAFF; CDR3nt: TGTGCCAGTAGTATAGTTCGGGGAAAGAACACTGAAGCTTTCTTT
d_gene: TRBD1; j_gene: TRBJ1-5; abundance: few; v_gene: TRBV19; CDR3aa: CASSRQGGPNYSNQPQHF; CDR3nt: TGTGCCAGTAGTCGACAGGGTGGTCCCAATTATAGCAATCAGCCCCAGCATTTT
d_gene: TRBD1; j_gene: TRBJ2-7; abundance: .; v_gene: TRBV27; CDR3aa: CASSLSGQGLYF; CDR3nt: TGTGCCAGCAGTTTATCGGGACAGGGTCTGTACTTC
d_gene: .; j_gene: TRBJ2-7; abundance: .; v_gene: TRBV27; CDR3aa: CASSLGQSYEQYF; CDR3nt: TGTGCCAGCAGCCTCGGACAATCCTACGAGCAGTACTTC
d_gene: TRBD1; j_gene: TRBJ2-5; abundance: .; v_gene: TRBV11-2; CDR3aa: CASSPIVQGAAETQYF; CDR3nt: TGTGCCAGCAGCCCTATTGTGCAGGGGGCGGCAGAGACCCAGTACTTC
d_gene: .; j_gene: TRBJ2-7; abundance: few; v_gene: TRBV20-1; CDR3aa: CSARVLYEQYF; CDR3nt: TGCAGTGCTAGAGTACTCTACGAGCAGTACTTC
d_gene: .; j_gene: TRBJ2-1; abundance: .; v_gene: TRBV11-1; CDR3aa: CASSLGPAGSEQFF; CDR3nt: TGTGCCAGCAGCTTAGGTCCAGCGGGCAGTGAGCAGTTCTTC
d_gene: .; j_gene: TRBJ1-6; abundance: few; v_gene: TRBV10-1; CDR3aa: CASREDGNSPLHF; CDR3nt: TGCGCCAGCAGGGAGGACGGGAATTCACCCCTCCACTTT
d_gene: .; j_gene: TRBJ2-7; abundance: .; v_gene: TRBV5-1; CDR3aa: CASSVSGPSSYEQYF; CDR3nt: TGCGCCAGCAGCGTGAGCGGGCCGAGCTCCTACGAGCAGTACTTC
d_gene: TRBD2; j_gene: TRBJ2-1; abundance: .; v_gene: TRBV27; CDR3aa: CASSPYRGSSYNEQFF; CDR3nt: TGTGCCAGCAGTCCATATCGCGGGAGCTCCTACAATGAGCAGTTCTTC
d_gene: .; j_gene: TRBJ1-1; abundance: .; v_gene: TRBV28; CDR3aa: CASSLGPQVYNTEAFF; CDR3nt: TGTGCCAGCAGTTTAGGGCCGCAAGTGTACAACACTGAAGCTTTCTTT
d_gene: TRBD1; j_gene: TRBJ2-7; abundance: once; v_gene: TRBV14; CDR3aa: CASSHLDRGRDEQYF; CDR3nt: TGTGCCAGCAGCCACCTAGACAGGGGAAGGGACGAGCAGTACTTC
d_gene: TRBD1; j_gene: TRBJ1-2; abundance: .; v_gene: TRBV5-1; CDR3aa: CASSLDQGANGYTF; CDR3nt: TGCGCCAGCAGCTTGGATCAGGGGGCCAATGGCTACACCTTC
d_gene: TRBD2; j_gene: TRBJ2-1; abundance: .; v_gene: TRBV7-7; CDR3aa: CASSLLPGRADEQFF; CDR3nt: TGTGCCAGCAGCTTACTACCCGGGAGGGCGGATGAGCAGTTCTTC
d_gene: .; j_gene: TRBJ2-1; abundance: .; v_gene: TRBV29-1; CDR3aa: CSVDGRSGGYNEQFF; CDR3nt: TGCAGCGTTGATGGACGGTCAGGAGGATACAATGAGCAGTTCTTC
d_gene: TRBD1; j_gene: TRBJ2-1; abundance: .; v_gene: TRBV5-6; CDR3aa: CASSWGTGAYNEQFF; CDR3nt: TGTGCCAGCAGCTGGGGGACAGGGGCCTACAATGAGCAGTTCTTC
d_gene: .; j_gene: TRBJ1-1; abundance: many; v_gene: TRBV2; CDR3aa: CASSESRGSVVTEAFF; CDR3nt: TGTGCCAGCAGTGAGTCTCGTGGCTCCGTCGTGACTGAAGCTTTCTTT
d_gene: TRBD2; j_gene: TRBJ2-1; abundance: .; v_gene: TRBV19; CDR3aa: CASSTQGLVGNEQFF; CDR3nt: TGTGCCAGTAGCACCCAGGGACTAGTCGGCAATGAGCAGTTCTTC
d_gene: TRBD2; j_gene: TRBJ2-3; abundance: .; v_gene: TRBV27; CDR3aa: CASKETGGSTDTQYF; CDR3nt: TGTGCCAGCAAGGAAACGGGGGGGAGCACAGATACGCAGTATTTT
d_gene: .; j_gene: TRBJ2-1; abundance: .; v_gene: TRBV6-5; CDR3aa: CASSSGSYEQFF; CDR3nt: TGTGCCAGCAGTTCCGGTAGTTATGAGCAGTTCTTC
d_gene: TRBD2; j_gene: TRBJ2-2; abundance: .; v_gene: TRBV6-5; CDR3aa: CASSSGTSNRELFF; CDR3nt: TGTGCCAGCAGTTCCGGGACTAGCAACCGGGAGCTGTTTTTT
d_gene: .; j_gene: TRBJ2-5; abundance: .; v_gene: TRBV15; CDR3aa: CATSGYPLATHQETQYF; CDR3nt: TGTGCCACCAGCGGATACCCCCTAGCGACCCACCAAGAGACCCAGTACTTC
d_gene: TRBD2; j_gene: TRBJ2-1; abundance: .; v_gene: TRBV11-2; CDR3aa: CASRLGLAGGPSYNEQFF; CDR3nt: TGTGCCAGCAGACTCGGACTAGCGGGAGGGCCTTCCTACAATGAGCAGTTCTTC
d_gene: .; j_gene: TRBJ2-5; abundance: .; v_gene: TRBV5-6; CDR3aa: CASTLAGPGETQYF; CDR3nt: TGTGCCAGCACCCTAGCTGGCCCGGGGGAGACCCAGTACTTC
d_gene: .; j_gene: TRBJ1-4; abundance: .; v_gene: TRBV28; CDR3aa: CASSLMGHNEKLFF; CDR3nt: TGTGCCAGCAGTTTAATGGGCCATAATGAAAAACTGTTTTTT
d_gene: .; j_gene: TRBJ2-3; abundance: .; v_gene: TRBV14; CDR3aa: CASSQGFWSRTDTQYF; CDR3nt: TGTGCCAGCAGCCAAGGTTTTTGGAGTCGCACAGATACGCAGTATTTT
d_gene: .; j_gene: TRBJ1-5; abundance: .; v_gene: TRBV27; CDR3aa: CASSLFYSSNQPQHF; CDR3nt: TGTGCCAGCAGTTTATTTTATAGTAGCAATCAGCCCCAGCATTTT
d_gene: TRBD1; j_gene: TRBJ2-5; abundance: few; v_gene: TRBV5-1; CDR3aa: CASSLSLPGQGGPQETQYF; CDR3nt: TGCGCCAGCAGCTTGTCCCTTCCGGGACAGGGGGGACCCCAAGAGACCCAGTACTTC
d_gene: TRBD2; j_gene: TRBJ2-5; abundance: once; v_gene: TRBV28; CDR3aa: CASQLGVSGLISRETQYF; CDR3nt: TGTGCCAGCCAGTTAGGCGTTTCGGGACTAATCTCCCGGGAGACCCAGTACTTC
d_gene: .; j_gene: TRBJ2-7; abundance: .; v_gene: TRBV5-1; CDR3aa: CASSFGMYYEQYF; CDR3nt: TGCGCCAGCAGCTTTGGCATGTACTACGAGCAGTACTTC
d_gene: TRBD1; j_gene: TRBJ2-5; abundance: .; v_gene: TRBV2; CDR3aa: CASSPGQGEETQYF; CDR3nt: TGTGCCAGCAGCCCCGGACAGGGGGAAGAGACCCAGTACTTC
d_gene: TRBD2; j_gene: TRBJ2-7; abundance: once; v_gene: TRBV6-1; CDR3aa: CASSLWGGGAYEQYF; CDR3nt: TGTGCCAGCAGCCTCTGGGGCGGGGGGGCCTACGAGCAGTACTTC
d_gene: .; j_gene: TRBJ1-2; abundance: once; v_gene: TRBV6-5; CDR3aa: CASSYLDHRDGYTF; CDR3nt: TGTGCCAGCAGTTACTTAGACCACAGGGACGGCTACACCTTC
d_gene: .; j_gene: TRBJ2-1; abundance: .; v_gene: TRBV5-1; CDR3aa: CASSFEGQLLNNEQFF; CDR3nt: TGCGCCAGCAGCTTTGAAGGACAGTTACTGAACAATGAGCAGTTCTTC
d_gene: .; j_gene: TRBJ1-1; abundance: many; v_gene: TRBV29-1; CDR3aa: CSVDAGSGTEAFF; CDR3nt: TGCAGCGTTGATGCGGGTTCAGGCACTGAAGCTTTCTTT
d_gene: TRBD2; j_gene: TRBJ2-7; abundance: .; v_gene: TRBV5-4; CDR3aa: CASSLRLAETYEQYF; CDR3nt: TGTGCCAGCAGCTTGAGGCTAGCGGAAACCTACGAGCAGTACTTC
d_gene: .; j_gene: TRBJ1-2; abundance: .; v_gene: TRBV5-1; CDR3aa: CASSVGGERGYTF; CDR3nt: TGCGCCAGCAGCGTGGGGGGAGAAAGGGGCTACACCTTC